Here is one T cell receptor beta chain with its context. Trimming shortened V by 3 bases and J by 2 bases, and 6 bases separated the two germline ends. CDR1 and CDR2 from the germline V gene are SGDLS and YYNGEE. The CDR3 runs to 13 residues. The sample comes from a study of blood T cell repertoires in COVID-19. Study summary: Samples came from the United States, Italy and Spain, spanning acute and convalescent COVID-19. T cells, B-cell-depleted T cells, or PBMCs provided the cDNA or gDNA that served as material.

Original processing methods: It was from reference gene primer amplification that nucleated cell counts were estimated. Profiling relied on immunoSEQ multiplex PCR, and the TCRdb table lists in-frame clones only, not all of them. That table is the source of V, J and clone size, and D and trimming were worked out from the DNA. The sample has about 36,000 clones, about 82% seen once. The chain uses TRBV9 and TRBJ1-3; D ambiguous. The sample taken for sequencing was peripheral blood. This TCR came from a human donor in a cohort sampled during active COVID-19. CDR3 coding DNA: TGTGCCAGCAGCGCACGGGCTGGAAACACCATATATTTT. It is translated as CASSARAGNTIYF.